This T cell receptor (beta chain) was sequenced during a study of beta chain features in type 1 diabetes (dated by TCRdb to between 2017 and 2018). For the wider study: Mean age, gender distribution, total cell number and subset yield were not different between patients and healthy donors. A total of around 110,000,000 sorted cells were examined across all samples, and a strong correlation was observed between cell number per subset and RNA yield. In the study, TCRB repertoires of sorted circulating CD4+ T cell subsets from recently diagnosed type 1 diabetes patients were compared with those of matched healthy donors. Whereas all 30 or so donors provided naive and central memory subsets, regulatory and stem cell-like memory subsets were isolated from just 8 patients and about eight healthy donors. The research as a whole found: At VDJ recombination sites, type 1 diabetes patients had fewer insertions and more deleted nucleotides, which implies abnormalities in thymic rearrangement. Naive, central memory and regulatory TCRB repertoires appeared to be more alike among patients than among healthy donors. Because cDNA rather than genomic DNA was sequenced, highly expressing activated cells could have been over-represented, although no difference in activation and CD3 levels was found between groups. A moderate but significant shortening of TCRB CDR3 length was observed in type 1 diabetes patients in all four CD4+ subsets. Shorter templates might have been favored by PCR, but patient and control samples were amplified and corrected together, so both groups would have been affected equally by any skew. HLA sub-analyses involved small numbers of individuals, so any influence of HLA type on TCRB rearrangement remained unresolved.

The High Capacity cDNA Reverse Transcription Kit was used to reverse transcribe all of the isolated RNA, meaning that expressed TCRB transcripts were what got sequenced. Deep immunoSEQ sequencing was applied to naive, central memory and regulatory T cell samples, giving an average of approximately 3.8 million total reads per sample. After sorted cells were lysed in RLT buffer, RNA was extracted with DNase-treated RNeasy Micro or Mini kits, with the choice depending on cell number. To prevent cross-contamination, every cell subset was processed on its own, while patient and healthy donor samples were processed together. The immunoSEQ multiplex PCR was used to amplify TCRB sequences from cDNA, yielding 87-bp fragments that span the CDR3 region. Sequencing of the amplicons was done on the Illumina HiSeq platform. Per the original workflow: PCR bias was computationally corrected using synthetic template baselines, reads within Hamming distance 2 were collapsed, and singletons that could not be merged were discarded. Reads were aligned against IMGT to assign V, D and J genes, CDR3 length and insertions or deletions at six rearrangement sites. Within each subset, clonotype counts were normalized to sorted cell number, and only after that were true diversity and Gini coefficients computed with the tcR R package. Repertoire sharing was quantified using the overlap coefficient calculated on TCRB nucleotide sequences. Out-of-frame TCRB sequences from naive cells were analyzed as a proxy for the pre-selection repertoire. TCRdb retrieved this table from immuneACCESS and kept in-frame rearrangements only. Not all clones are present; in checked studies, unresolved V genes account for under half, and no reason is known for the remainder. That table supplies the V and J calls and clone size; D and trimming were determined from the DNA. The sample has about 250,000 clones on record, 12% to 15% of them singletons. Of the sample, about 0.03% falls within the top ten clones.

Deletion took 7 bases off V and 0 bases off J, with a span of 7 bases between the germline ends. The CDR3 runs 13 residues from the cysteine to the phenylalanine. The retained sequence is limited to the CDR3, 39 bases, with the frame set at the first base. CDR1 and CDR2 were assigned from the germline V gene (reference sequence) as MNHNY and SVGAGI. Worth noting for this clone: Its antigen is unknown. One base away there is no much larger clone; base qualities are not given.

Each donor gave one peripheral blood draw, approximately 120 mL on average, collected into heparinised tubes. A BD FACSAria II was used to sort naive, central memory, regulatory and stem cell-like memory CD4+ T cells with a panel that included CD45RO, CCR7, CD25, CD127, CD95 and CD27. Purity was above 98% for every sorted population. PBMCs were isolated immediately by Lymphoprep density gradient centrifugation and stained directly without culture. To minimize batch effects, samples were stained and sorted in pairs, one healthy donor with one patient per experiment. Rearrangement joined TRBV6-6 to TRBJ1-5; there is no confident call for the D gene. This TCR was recovered from a woman aged 40 to 49 in good health. Material for sequencing was naive CD4+ T cells from blood. The intended sense of this specimen's cell subset or site label: true naive CD4+ T cells. The bases are TGTGCCAGCACGTTCTATAGCAATCAGCCCCAGCATTTT. Its protein is CASTFYSNQPQHF.